The next 15 T cell receptor beta chains were all read from a single sample in a study of blood T cell repertoires in COVID-19 (dated by TCRdb to 2020 to 2021). To prepare the library, the immunoSEQ multiplex PCR assay was applied. TCRdb mirrors the immuneACCESS table, restricted to in-frame sequences. Some clones are absent from its copies; in checked studies, under half trace to an unresolved V gene, and the reason for the others is unknown. The sample records about 190,000 clones, 84% of which are singletons. 3% to 3.5% of the sample is held by the ten biggest clonotypes. The sample was PBMCs or T cells enriched from blood (not recorded which). All receptors come from a woman in her thirties who had been exposed to COVID-19.

The genes are TRBV3-1 (or the pseudogene TRBV3-2) and TRBJ2-1; 8 positions match TRBD1. The CDR3 runs to 16 residues. J gave up 7 bases and V 3 bases, and 11 bases lay outside the gene matches. Germline CDR1 and CDR2: LGHDT and YNNKEL (reference sequence). CDR3 sequence (DNA): TGTGCCAGCAGCCAGGGAGGACAGGGAGTTAGGAATGAGCAGTTCTTC. As protein: CASSQGGQGVRNEQFF.

V usage is TRBV2 and J usage is TRBJ1-1, with D possibly TRBD1 on 6 matching bases. This CDR3 is built from 13 residues. The V end lost 5 bases, the J end lost 6 bases, and 13 bases lay between the germline ends. Germline V gives CDR1 SNHLY, CDR2 FYNNEI. The CDR3 DNA reads as TGTGCCAGCAGTCGCGGACAGTTGTCTGAAGCTTTCTTT. The encoded protein is CASSRGQLSEAFF.

The CDR3 reads CASSPRPGVRAQPQHF. The CDR3 DNA reads as TGTGCCAGCAGCCCCCGCCCCGGGGTAAGGGCTCAGCCCCAGCATTTT. This chain joins TRBV7-2 and TRBJ1-5, with no clear D. Germline CDR1 and CDR2: SGHTA and FQGNSA. Trimming stripped 5 bases from V and 6 bases from J, with 20 bases between. The CDR3 totals 16 residues.

This clone was found once. This chain joins TRBV15 and TRBJ1-5, with D possibly TRBD1 on 6 matching bases. Between the trimmed V and J ends, which lost 4 bases and 6 bases, there was a span of 31 bases. From germline, CDR1 is LNHNV and CDR2 YYDKDF (reference sequence). The CDR3 length is 20 residues. Here the CDR3 DNA reads TGTGCCACCAGCACCCCCGATCGTGGAACAGGGCTACAACGTGGTCAGCCCCAGCATTTT. The encoded protein is CATSTPDRGTGLQRGQPQHF.

The chain joins TRBV2 to TRBJ1-5; the D gene is possibly TRBD1 (6 bases). The V gene's germline CDR1 is SNHLY and CDR2 FYNNEI. V was shortened by 3 bases and J by 7 bases, with 16 bases between the two germline ends. This CDR3 comprises 15 residues. The CDR3 coding sequence is TGTGCCAGCAGTGAGCAAGTGGGGGCCCAACAGCCCCAGCATTTT. Translated: CASSEQVGAQQPQHF.

This clone was observed a single time. The gene calls are TRBV19 and TRBJ2-5; 7 bases fit TRBD2. Unmatched junction bases numbered 6, after V lost 0 bases and J lost 5 bases. The V gene's germline CDR1 is LNHDA and CDR2 SQIVND (reference sequence). The CDR3 consists of 15 residues. CDR3 protein: CASSIEGGPGETQYF. CDR3 DNA: TGTGCCAGTAGTATAGAGGGAGGGCCTGGCGAGACCCAGTACTTC.

In regard to this clone: One end of the junction fails to match germline, which may point to a read error. The V gene is TRBV2, the J gene TRBJ2-2; 7 bases are shared with TRBD2. The CDR3 is 16 amino acids. Looked up from germline, CDR1 is SNHLY and CDR2 is FYNNEI. The chain's CDR3 is CASSEAGGFQHRGAVF. CDR3 bases: TGTGCCAGCAGTGAAGCGGGGGGGTTTCAACACCGGGGAGCTGTTTTT.

The gene calls are TRBV7-2 and TRBJ2-3; D is uncertain. Germline CDR1 SGHTA, CDR2 FQGNSA. V was cut by 3 bases and J by 4 bases, with 8 bases left in between. The CDR3 runs to 13 residues. CDR3 in DNA: TGTGCCAGCAGCTTGTTTGGCTCAGATACGCAGTATTTT. The encoded protein is CASSLFGSDTQYF.

The chain has TRBV6-5 and TRBJ1-2, with D possibly matching TRBD1 (5 bases). The length of the CDR3 is 12 residues. The germline V and J ends were trimmed by 11 bases and 2 bases, with 12 bases remaining between them. Germline V gene data show CDR1 as MNHEY and CDR2 as SVGAGI. Written as DNA, the CDR3 is TGTGCCGGGGCAGGGTTGAACTATGGCTACACCTTC. Translated: CAGAGLNYGYTF.

The chain joins TRBV5-1 to TRBJ1-2; TRBD1 agrees at 8 bases. The CDR3 covers 13 residues. With 3 bases clipped from V and 8 bases from J, the junction kept 6 bases outside the gene matches. Germline CDR1 SGHRS, CDR2 YFSETQ. The CDR3 nucleotides read TGCGCCAGCAGCTGGCAGGGGGCGGAGGGCTACACCTTC. It specifies CASSWQGAEGYTF.

The J gene is TRBJ1-1, the V gene TRBV7-9, with 7 positions matching TRBD1. The CDR3 is 17 residues long. J was trimmed by 5 bases and V by 5 bases; bases with no gene match: 17. The germline CDR1 and CDR2 sequences are SEHNR and FQNEAQ (reference sequence). The CDR3 sequence: CASSPRVYRDRRTEAFF. The CDR3 nucleotides read TGTGCCAGCAGCCCGCGCGTCTACCGGGACAGAAGGACTGAAGCTTTCTTT.

The chain recombines TRBV27 with TRBJ2-7; possible D gene TRBD2, 6 bases. Trimming stripped 5 bases from V and 5 bases from J, with 22 bases between. The CDR3 length is 16 residues. Germline V CDR1 and CDR2: MNHEY, SMNVEV (reference sequence). CDR3 DNA sequence: TGTGCCAGCAGTGCATTGACTAGTGGGCCACCTGACGAGCAGTACTTC. Amino acids: CASSALTSGPPDEQYF.

The chain employs TRBV12-5 and TRBJ2-3, with TRBD2 identical over 13 bases. CDR3 length: 17 amino acids. V gave up 1 base and J gave up 1 base; unmatched junction bases: 2. Germline CDR1 and CDR2: LGHNT and FRNRAP. This CDR3 reads CASGLGGLAGGTDTQYF. The CDR3 bases are TGTGCTAGTGGTTTGGGAGGACTAGCGGGGGGCACAGATACGCAGTATTTT.

The gene calls are TRBV6-6 and TRBJ1-3; the D gene is possibly TRBD1 (5 bases). The CDR3 has 17 amino acids. CDR1 and CDR2 (germline): MNHNY, SVGAGI (reference sequence). Trimming removed 5 bases at V and 0 bases at J, with 17 bases between. The CDR3 loop is CASSRNWGRGSGNTIYF. CDR3 DNA: TGTGCCAGCAGTCGTAACTGGGGAAGGGGCTCTGGAAACACCATATATTTT.

The chain recombines TRBV6-2 or TRBV6-3 with TRBJ2-2; D may be TRBD1 (5 bases). The V end was cut by 5 bases, the J end by 2 bases, with 9 bases between. The CDR3 contains 14 residues. Germline V CDR1 and CDR2: MNHEY, SVGEGT. The CDR3 DNA reads TGTGCCAGCAGTGCACAGGAAAACACCGGGGAGCTGTTTTTT. The encoded protein is CASSAQENTGELFF.